These T cell receptor beta chains were read from a single sample in a study of T-cell reconstitution after alpha-beta-depleted transplantation in children. TCRdb analysed the PCR reads with MiXCR anew, one entry per CDR3 protein. The sample shows approximately 190,000 distinct CDR3 sequences, approximately 6% of them seen only once. The sample in question was PBMCs, obtained before TCRalphabeta/CD19-depleted stem cell transplant. These receptors were obtained from a girl under three years old with combined immunodeficiency, due to receive a stem cell transplant. The CDR3 runs from the conserved cysteine through the conserved F or W. A D gene is named only where the DNA matches it firmly. Part of the rows lack a size; the others show once, few, many or a class for expanded clones.

j_gene | d_gene | v_gene | len | abundance | CDR3nt | CDR3aa
TRBJ2-1 | NA | TRBV6-2/TRBV6-3 | 13 | NA | TGTGCCAGCACCACCGGGGTCTACAATGAGCAGTTCTTC | CASTTGVYNEQFF
TRBJ1-3 | NA | TRBV15 | 14 | many | TGTGCCACCAGCATCTCAGGGACTGGAAACACCATATATTTT | CATSISGTGNTIYF
TRBJ2-1 | NA | TRBV6-2/TRBV6-3 | 16 | many | TGTGCCAGCAGTTACTCAGCAACCGACTCCAACAATGAGCAGTTCTTC | CASSYSATDSNNEQFF
TRBJ1-5 | NA | TRBV5-5 | 15 | many | TGTGCCAGCAGCTTGGGAGGCGGGTTCAATCAGCCCCAGCATTTT | CASSLGGGFNQPQHF
TRBJ2-7 | NA | TRBV25-1 | 15 | NA | TGTGCCAGCAGTGAAGGGAGAGGGCTCCCATACGAGCAGTACTTC | CASSEGRGLPYEQYF
TRBJ2-7 | TRBD2 | TRBV20-1 | 14 | many | TGCAGTGCGACCCCCCTAGCGGGAACCTACGAGCAGTACTTC | CSATPLAGTYEQYF
TRBJ2-1 | TRBD2 | TRBV7-6 | 20 | many | TGTGCCAGCAGCTTAGCTCCGGCTAGCGGGAGGGGAGTGGGATACAATGAGCAGTTCTTC | CASSLAPASGRGVGYNEQFF
TRBJ2-1 | TRBD1 | TRBV27 | 14 | many | TGTGCCAGCAGTCTCCGGGACAGAGTCAATGAGCAGTTCTTC | CASSLRDRVNEQFF
TRBJ2-5 | NA | TRBV20-1 | 16 | many | TGCAGTGCTAGAGATCTAGGAAGGGGCGAGAAAGAGACCCAGTACTTC | CSARDLGRGEKETQYF
TRBJ2-7 | NA | TRBV28 | 15 | many | TGTGCCAGCAGTCCTCGGGCCCATAGCTCCTACGAGCAGTACTTC | CASSPRAHSSYEQYF
TRBJ2-5 | NA | TRBV20-1 | 13 | few | TGCAGTGCTAGTCGTGAGATCCAAGAGACCCAGTACTTC | CSASREIQETQYF
TRBJ2-7 | NA | TRBV12-3/TRBV12-4 | 16 | many | TGTGCCAGCAGTCCCCAGCGGAATGTTTGGCCTTCCGAGCAGTACTTC | CASSPQRNVWPSEQYF
TRBJ2-1 | TRBD2 | TRBV20-1 | 15 | many | TGCAGTGCTAGAGATTGGAGCGGGGACTACAATGAGCAGTTCTTC | CSARDWSGDYNEQFF
TRBJ2-7 | TRBD1 | TRBV10-3 | 15 | many | TGTGCCATCAGTGCAGGACAGGGGTGGTCATACGAGCAGTACTTC | CAISAGQGWSYEQYF
TRBJ2-7 | NA | TRBV7-8 | 14 | NA | TGTGCCAGCAGCTCATTAGGGCTGTCCTACGAGCAGTACTTC | CASSSLGLSYEQYF
TRBJ2-1 | TRBD2 | TRBV6-5 | 17 | many | TGTGCCAGCAGTTCCTTTTCGGGGGGGGGCCCCTACAATGAGCAGTTCTTC | CASSSFSGGGPYNEQFF
TRBJ2-1 | TRBD2 | TRBV24-1 | 20 | NA | TGTGCCACCAGTGATTCTTCAGGGATCGACACTAGCGGGGGGTACAATGAGCAGTTCTTC | CATSDSSGIDTSGGYNEQFF
TRBJ2-3 | TRBD1 | TRBV4-3 | 18 | many | TGCGCCAGCAGCCAAGTGGGACAGGGTGGGGTAAGGACAGATACGCAGTATTTT | CASSQVGQGGVRTDTQYF
TRBJ2-5 | NA | TRBV27 | 13 | many | TGTGCCAGCAGTTATGGAAGACAAGAGACCCAGTACTTC | CASSYGRQETQYF
TRBJ1-4 | NA | TRBV7-9 | 14 | many | TGTGCCAGCGGACTGAAGTCAACTAATGAAAAACTGTTTTTT | CASGLKSTNEKLFF